This passage covers 19 T cell receptor beta chains from one sample sequenced in a study of OX40 agonist ivuxolimab in advanced cancers. Sequenced by immunoSEQ multiplex PCR; TCRdb stores in-frame clones only, minus some. The data hold under 20,000 clones, with roughly 70% observed a single time. Sequenced material: CD4+ or CD8+ T cells sorted from blood, taken in a trial of the OX40 agonist ivuxolimab. The receptors derive from an adult with an advanced solid tumor such as melanoma, head and neck, liver or kidney cancer.

This clone was picked up one time. This chain links TRBV30 with TRBJ1-1, with 10 bases that match TRBD1. V lost 7 bases to trimming and J lost 5 bases; unmatched junction nucleotides: 10. The germline CDR1 and CDR2 sequences are GTSNPN and SVGIG (reference sequence). The CDR3 loop spans 14 amino acids. The CDR3 protein is CASTTGTGVTEAFF. CDR3 DNA: TGTGCCTCAACCACCGGGACAGGGGTGACTGAAGCTTTCTTT. The whole variable domain, filled in from reference TRBV30 and TRBJ1-1, reads SQTIHQWPATLVQPVGSPLSLECTVEGTSNPNLYWYRQAAGRGLQLLFYSVGIGQISSEVPQNLSASRPQDRQFILSSKKLLLSDSGFYLCASTTGTGVTEAFFGQGTRLTVV.

Worth noting for this clone: Within the sample, other DNA sequences also encode this same CDR3. The chain joins TRBV9 to TRBJ1-6; no definite D call. There are 12 residues in the CDR3. With 2 bases removed from V and 5 bases from J, the gap between germline ends came to 2 bases. CDR1 is SGDLS and CDR2 is YYNGEE in the germline V gene. CDR3 amino acids: CASSVDNSPLHF. DNA for the CDR3: TGTGCCAGCAGCGTGGATAATTCACCCCTCCACTTT.

The chain employs TRBV4-2 and TRBJ1-1; D gene unclear. The CDR3 length is 20 residues. V was trimmed by 0 bases and J by 5 bases, leaving 28 bases between them. Germline-derived CDR1 and CDR2 are LGHNA and YNFKEQ. The CDR3 sequence is CASSQDPIPVSYRKPTEAFF. The CDR3 DNA follows: TGTGCCAGCAGCCAAGATCCCATCCCAGTCTCCTATCGAAAGCCTACTGAAGCTTTCTTT.

The table lists this clone with a few counts. The rearrangement joins TRBV7-9 to TRBJ2-1; D is undetermined. The length of the CDR3 is 11 residues. V lost 4 bases to trimming and J lost 8 bases, with 6 bases between them. Per germline, CDR1 SEHNR and CDR2 FQNEAQ (reference sequence). For the CDR3, the DNA is TGTGCCAGCAGCTCCTTAGATGAGCAGTTCTTC. It yields the protein CASSSLDEQFF.

V is TRBV30 and J is TRBJ2-7, with D possibly TRBD1 on 6 matching bases. V dropped 3 bases and J dropped 5 bases, with 14 bases sitting between them. The CDR3 has 13 residues. Germline CDR1 is GTSNPN and CDR2 is SVGIG (reference sequence). The CDR3 reads CAWSTHGGDEQYF. The CDR3 DNA follows: TGTGCCTGGAGCACCCATGGGGGCGACGAGCAGTACTTC.

Here the CDR3 DNA reads TGTGCCAGTAGTATAGTTTCGGGGGCCGAGCAGTACTTC. Its protein product is CASSIVSGAEQYF. V gene TRBV19 combines with J gene TRBJ2-7; D is tentatively TRBD1 or TRBD2 (6 bases each). The V end lost 1 base, the J end lost 6 bases, and 10 bases lay between the germline ends. The germline V gene has CDR1 LNHDA and CDR2 SQIVND (reference sequence). CDR3 length: 13 amino acids.

This chain uses TRBV4-3 with TRBJ2-1; the D call may be TRBD1 or TRBD2 (7 bases each). Germline CDR1 and CDR2: LGHNA and YSLEER. The CDR3 runs to 15 residues. Trimming took 0 bases from V and 4 from J, leaving 10 bases between them. CDR3 DNA: TGCGCCAGCAGCCAAGATCAGGGGGGGTACAATGAGCAGTTCTTC. Protein: CASSQDQGGYNEQFF.

This clone occurred a few times. The rearrangement links TRBV30 to TRBJ1-2; D gene ambiguous. Trimming took 6 bases from V and 2 from J, leaving 19 bases between them. This CDR3 has 15 residues. Germline V gives CDR1 GTSNPN, CDR2 SVGIG (reference sequence). CDR3 in amino acids: CACSDAPYLNYGYTF. The DNA of the CDR3 is TGTGCCTGCTCCGACGCCCCGTATCTAAACTATGGCTACACCTTC.

V usage is TRBV7-8 and J usage is TRBJ2-7; D remains ambiguous. V was shortened by 1 base and J by 7 bases, with 8 bases between the two germline ends. CDR3 length: 12 amino acids. Per germline, CDR1 SGHVS and CDR2 FQNEAQ. CDR3 coding DNA: TGTGCCAGCAGCTTAGGATGGTGGGAGCAGTACTTC. It yields the protein CASSLGWWEQYF.

The chain is built from TRBV21-1 and TRBJ2-7. TRBV21-1 is classified as a pseudogene. This CDR3 comprises 15 residues. CDR3 loop: CASSKRWRHLYEQYF. CDR3 in DNA: TGTGCCAGCAGCAAAAGGTGGAGACACCTCTACGAGCAGTACTTC.

V is TRBV28 and J is TRBJ2-2; perhaps TRBD2 as D (6 bases). CDR3 length: 16 amino acids. The V and J ends lost 2 bases and 4 bases respectively, with 14 bases between them. Germline CDR1 MDHEN, CDR2 SYDVKM. The CDR3 DNA is TGTGCCAGCAGTTTAGGTCCCGGAGGGTTCACCGGGGAGCTGTTTTTT. It specifies CASSLGPGGFTGELFF.

The chain links TRBV9 to TRBJ1-2; 7 nucleotides match TRBD1. CDR1 and CDR2 from the germline V gene are SGDLS and YYNGEE. This CDR3 is built from 12 residues. The junction had 5 bases not matched to a gene; V was cut back by 4 bases and J by 8 bases. The CDR3 spells CASSTGAWGYTF. In nucleotides, the CDR3 is TGTGCCAGCAGCACAGGGGCCTGGGGCTACACCTTC.

This clone has a handful of counts. This chain joins TRBV7-8 and TRBJ1-2; possible D gene TRBD1, 6 bases. V lost 5 bases to trimming and J lost 6 bases, with 19 bases between them. Germline CDR1 is SGHVS and CDR2 is FQNEAQ. The CDR3 has 15 amino acids. CDR3 loop: CASSPNVGARNGYTF. The CDR3 nucleotides are TGTGCCAGCAGCCCAAATGTGGGGGCGCGCAATGGCTACACCTTC.

V and J are TRBV18 and TRBJ2-1; 10 bases are a match to TRBD2. In germline, CDR1 is KGHSH, CDR2 LQKENI. The CDR3 totals 17 residues. Trimming at V came to 0 bases and at J to 2 bases, leaving 4 bases not matched to a gene. The CDR3 sequence: CASSPPLLAGTYNEQFF. The CDR3 nucleotides are TGTGCCAGCTCACCACCGTTACTAGCGGGGACCTACAATGAGCAGTTCTTC.

V usage is TRBV7-9 and J usage is TRBJ2-3; 8 bases line up with TRBD2. The CDR3 extends over 18 amino acids. Germline V CDR1 and CDR2: SEHNR, FQNEAQ (reference sequence). V was clipped by 6 bases and J by 1 base; unmatched bases: 15. The CDR3 DNA reads TGTGCCAGCAGTCTTTTCGGCGGGAGGCTTGCTGGCACAGATACGCAGTATTTT. Its protein product is CASSLFGGRLAGTDTQYF.

The V call is TRBV5-6, the J call TRBJ2-7; 10 positions agree with TRBD2. V lost 10 bases and J lost 3; bases outside the gene matches: 10. The CDR3 length is 14 residues. Germline assignment: CDR1 SGHDT and CDR2 YYEEEE. CDR3 amino acids: CAGTLGTSDYEQYF. The CDR3 nucleotides are TGTGCCGGCACCCTCGGGACTAGCGACTACGAGCAGTACTTC.

This clone has just one count. The chain links TRBV13 to TRBJ2-7, with a possible D match to TRBD2 (6 bases). CDR3 size: 13 residues. Germline V gene sequence: CDR1 PRHDT, CDR2 FYEKMQ (reference sequence). V shed 5 bases and J shed 5 bases, with 13 bases lying between them. The CDR3 DNA follows: TGTGCCAGCAGCAACGGGAGACTGGACGAGCAGTACTTC. Its protein product is CASSNGRLDEQYF.

This clone was detected a few times. CDR3 in amino acids: CASSPDRDYSNQPQHF. The CDR3 nucleotides are TGTGCCAGCAGTCCAGACAGAGATTATAGCAATCAGCCCCAGCATTTT. The chain is built from TRBV28 and TRBJ1-5; D is perhaps TRBD1 (5 bases). The CDR3 covers 16 residues. Germline CDR1 is MDHEN and CDR2 is SYDVKM. Trimming removed 5 bases at V and 0 bases at J, with 14 bases between. The full variable domain, in which reference TRBV28 and TRBJ1-5 provide the parts outside the CDR3, is DVKVTQSSRYLVKRTGEKVFLECVQDMDHENMFWYRQDPGLGLRLIYFSYDVKMKEKGDIPEGYSVSREKKERFSLILESASTNQTSMYLCASSPDRDYSNQPQHFGDGTRLSIL.

This sequence joins TRBV15 and TRBJ2-6; D remains unclear. The CDR3 has 16 residues. V was shortened by 5 bases and J by 0 bases, with 11 bases between the two germline ends. Germline CDR1 is LNHNV and CDR2 is YYDKDF (reference sequence). The CDR3, as DNA: TGTGCCACCAGCGGCCTAGACCCCTCTGGGGCCAACGTCCTGACTTTC. Residues: CATSGLDPSGANVLTF.